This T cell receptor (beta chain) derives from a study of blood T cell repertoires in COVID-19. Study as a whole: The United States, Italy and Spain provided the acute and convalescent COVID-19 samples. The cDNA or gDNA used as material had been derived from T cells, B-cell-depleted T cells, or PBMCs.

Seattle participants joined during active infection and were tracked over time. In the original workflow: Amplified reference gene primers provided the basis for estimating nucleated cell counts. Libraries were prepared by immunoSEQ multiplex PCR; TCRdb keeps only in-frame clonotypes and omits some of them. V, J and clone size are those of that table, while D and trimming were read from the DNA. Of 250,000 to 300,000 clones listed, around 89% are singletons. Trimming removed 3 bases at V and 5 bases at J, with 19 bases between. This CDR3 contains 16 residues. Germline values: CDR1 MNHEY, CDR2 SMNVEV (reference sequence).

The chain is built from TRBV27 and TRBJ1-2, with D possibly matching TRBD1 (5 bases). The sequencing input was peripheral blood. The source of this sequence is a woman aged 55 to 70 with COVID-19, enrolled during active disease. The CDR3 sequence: CASSFLWGETLYGYTF. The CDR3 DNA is TGTGCCAGCAGTTTCTTGTGGGGCGAGACCCTGTATGGCTACACCTTC.